This T cell receptor (beta chain) came from a study of T cell responses to AZD1222 COVID-19 vaccine. The method was immunoSEQ multiplex PCR; TCRdb's version includes in-frame clones alone and lacks a portion of them. The profile covers approximately 120,000 clones, with around 87% appearing a single time and about 4% taken by the ten largest. The receptor was derived from an adult who received the AZD1222 COVID-19 vaccine. Sequenced here: peripheral blood, sampled 28 days after the second AZD1222 dose.

CDR3 coding DNA: TGTGCCAGCAGTTTAACTAGCGGGGGTGTGAGCTCCTACAATGAGCAGTTCTTC. Protein product: CASSLTSGGVSSYNEQFF. The rearrangement joins TRBV27 to TRBJ2-1; 11 bases agree with TRBD2. CDR3 length: 18 amino acids. Germline values: CDR1 MNHEY, CDR2 SMNVEV (reference sequence). The V segment lost 2 bases and the J segment 0 bases; nucleotides outside the gene matches: 6.